This is a list of T cell receptor beta chains from one sample in a study of identical twins. A single record per CDR3 protein comes from TCRdb applying MiXCR to the 5' RACE reads. Of approximately 700,000 distinct CDR3 sequences in the sample, over 15% are singletons; the top ten hold around 13%. The same data also contributed to another study, on T cells expressing NK-cell markers.

The specimen was PBMCs. These receptors came from a woman between 18 and 29 years old in good health. The CDR3 runs from the conserved cysteine through the conserved F or W. A D gene is named only where the DNA matches it firmly. Part of the rows lack a size; the others show once, few, many or a class for expanded clones.

13 | NA | TRBJ1-1 | few | TRBV12-3/TRBV12-4 | TGTGCCAGCAGTTCAACAGGGTACACTGAAGCTTTCTTT | CASSSTGYTEAFF
12 | NA | TRBJ2-2 | NA | TRBV15 | TGTGCCACCAGCAGAAAAGCCGGGGAGCTGTTTTTT | CATSRKAGELFF
16 | NA | TRBJ2-6 | NA | TRBV7-9 | TGTGCCAGCAGCTGGGAGCTTCACTCTGGGGCCAACGTCCTGACTTTC | CASSWELHSGANVLTF
14 | NA | TRBJ1-2 | few | TRBV6-1 | TGTGCCAGCAGTGAATATGACTCCTCGACTGGCTACACCTTC | CASSEYDSSTGYTF
13 | NA | TRBJ1-1 | few | TRBV29-1 | TGCAGCTTTGCCGCTCAGGGGAACACTGAAGCTTTCTTT | CSFAAQGNTEAFF
15 | NA | TRBJ2-1 | many | TRBV7-2 | TGTGCCAGCAGCTTAGACTACTCCAGATTCAATGAGCAGTTCTTC | CASSLDYSRFNEQFF
14 | TRBD1 | TRBJ2-1 | NA | TRBV20-1 | TGCAGTGCAACCGGGACAGGGTTGCGCGATGAGCAGTTCTTC | CSATGTGLRDEQFF
14 | TRBD2 | TRBJ2-7 | NA | TRBV6-1 | TGTGCCAGCACCCTGAGGGAGGGAGGGAACGAGCAGTACTTC | CASTLREGGNEQYF
13 | NA | TRBJ1-2 | many | TRBV28 | TGTGCCAGCAGTTTTTACGAAAACTATGGCTACACCTTC | CASSFYENYGYTF
19 | TRBD1 | TRBJ2-7 | NA | TRBV20-1 | TGCAGTGCTGCACCCCGGGACAGGGGAGTGGCGAGGTGGTCCTACGAGCAGTACTTC | CSAAPRDRGVARWSYEQYF
14 | NA | TRBJ1-1 | few | TRBV10-3 | TGTGCCATCAGTGACAGGGTAGGGAACACTGAAGCTTTCTTT | CAISDRVGNTEAFF
13 | TRBD1 | TRBJ2-5 | NA | TRBV30 | TGTGCCTGGAGTAGGACAGGGGTCGAGACCCAGTACTTC | CAWSRTGVETQYF
15 | NA | TRBJ1-1 | NA | TRBV7-9 | TGTGCCAGCAGCTTAGTAACGGGGATGAACACTGAAGCTTTCTTT | CASSLVTGMNTEAFF